This T cell receptor (beta chain) appears in the sequencing data of a study of sequential checkpoint blockade in melanoma. About the research overall: After both sequences, patients received maintenance nivolumab. After nivolumab or ipilimumab alone, about two dozen patients had week-13 rebiopsies. General study findings and limits: Mutational load did not correlate with tumor T-cell fraction or clonality. Response in arm A was associated with pretreatment TIL clonality.

As to this clone: Its target is unknown.

TCRdb's table, derived via immunoSEQ multiplex PCR, lists solely in-frame clones and lacks some. The sample records around 2,000 clones, around 17% being singletons. V lost 6 bases to trimming and J lost 2 bases; unmatched junction nucleotides: 3. Germline V CDR1 and CDR2: MDHEN, SYDVKM. The CDR3 is 14 residues long. This sample's treatment: randomized to nivolumab then ipilimumab (arm A) or the reverse (arm B). The starting material was tumor tissue (inferred from file names), obtained from a patient given nivolumab and ipilimumab in sequence. The receptor's source is a human donor with melanoma. The V gene is TRBV28, the J gene TRBJ1-3; 8 nucleotides align to TRBD1. CDR3 DNA sequence: TGTGCCAGCAGGAAGGACAGGGCTGGAAACACCATATATTTT. It codes for CASRKDRAGNTIYF.